This T cell receptor beta chain was observed in a study of blood T cell repertoires in COVID-19. Across the study: COVID-19 samples from acute and convalescent phases originated in the United States, Italy and Spain. T cells, B-cell-depleted T cells, or PBMCs supplied cDNA or gDNA.

CDR1 SGHRS and CDR2 YFSETQ come from the germline V gene. The CDR3 length is 19 residues. Trimming took 4 bases from V and 2 from J; bases not matched to a gene: 11. Original methodology: Reference gene primers were amplified, and this amplification served to estimate nucleated cell counts. The assay was immunoSEQ multiplex PCR, and TCRdb's table has in-frame clones only and misses some. V and J calls and clone size follow that table, whereas D and trimming were derived from the DNA. The data contain a few hundred thousand clones, less than 85% of them seen just once; the ten biggest clones take up roughly 6.7%. This clone has just one count.

The gene calls are TRBV5-1 and TRBJ2-6; TRBD2 agrees at 11 bases. The sample taken for sequencing was peripheral blood. The receptor's source is a woman in her 70s with acute or convalescent COVID-19. In DNA, the CDR3 is TGCGCCAGCAGCCCGCGGACTAGCGGGTTTTCTGCTGGGGCCAACGTCCTGACTTTC. Translation: CASSPRTSGFSAGANVLTF.